These 25 T cell receptor beta chains came from one sample sequenced in a study of immune evolution from preneoplasia to lung adenocarcinoma. The method was immunoSEQ multiplex PCR; TCRdb's version includes in-frame clones alone and lacks a portion of them. The sample has 5,000 to 7,000 clones, approximately 83% seen once. Specimen: FFPE invasive lung adenocarcinoma tissue. Source of these receptors: a person aged 45 to 69 with lung adenocarcinoma.

The chain links TRBV6-4 to TRBJ2-1; 13 bases are shared with TRBD2. The CDR3 is 15 amino acids. CDR1 MRHNA and CDR2 SNTAGT come from the germline V gene. V was clipped by 3 bases and J by 4 bases; unmatched bases: 0. CDR3 amino acids: CASSELAGGYNEQFF. CDR3 coding DNA: TGTGCCAGCAGTGAACTAGCGGGAGGGTACAATGAGCAGTTCTTC.

The rearrangement uses TRBV11-2 and TRBJ2-5, with 9 bases identical to TRBD1. Per germline, CDR1 SGHAT and CDR2 FQNNGV. The junction had 5 bases not matched to a gene; V was cut back by 11 bases and J by 4 bases. The CDR3 covers 12 residues. The CDR3 reads CAGQGLGETQYF. The DNA for the CDR3 is TGTGCCGGACAGGGGTTGGGAGAGACCCAGTACTTC.

J is TRBJ2-7 and V is TRBV4-1; weak D call: TRBD2 (5 bases). The V gene's germline CDR1 is MGHRA and CDR2 YSYEKL. This CDR3 is built from 17 residues. Trimming cost V 1 base and J 5 bases, with 21 bases left between them. In DNA form, the CDR3 reads TGCGCCAGCAGCCAAGTACTCGACTACCAATCCTCGAACGAGCAGTACTTC. Encoded protein: CASSQVLDYQSSNEQYF.

V is TRBV2 and J is TRBJ2-3; D might be TRBD1 (5 bases). This CDR3 comprises 15 residues. V lost 8 bases and J lost 0, with 15 bases in between. CDR1 is SNHLY, CDR2 FYNNEI, per germline. The CDR3 loop reads CASREMTASTDTQYF. CDR3 bases: TGTGCCAGCCGAGAAATGACAGCTAGCACAGATACGCAGTATTTT.

In DNA, the CDR3 is TGTGCCAGCAGCTTGGGGCACAATCAGCCCCAGCATTTT. Encoded protein: CASSLGHNQPQHF. This chain uses TRBV5-6 with TRBJ1-5; D unclear. The V gene lost 0 bases and the J gene lost 3 bases, with 4 bases spanning the gap. This CDR3 has 13 amino acids. Germline values: CDR1 SGHDT, CDR2 YYEEEE.

The chain couples TRBV28 to TRBJ2-7; TRBD1 or TRBD2 may be the D gene (5 bases each). Germline lookup yields CDR1 MDHEN and CDR2 SYDVKM. This CDR3 is built from 13 residues. V was trimmed by 7 bases and J by 4 bases, leaving 14 bases between them. The CDR3 DNA reads as TGTGCCAGCAATTTTCCGGGACGATACGAGCAGTACTTC. Translating it yields CASNFPGRYEQYF.

The J gene is TRBJ2-3, the V gene TRBV6-5; D not certain. Germline-derived CDR1 and CDR2 are MNHEY and SVGAGI. CDR3 length equals 12 residues. Trimming cost V 7 bases and J 2 bases, with 7 bases left between them. CDR3 protein: CASMANTDTQYF. Written as DNA, the CDR3 is TGTGCCAGCATGGCGAACACAGATACGCAGTATTTT.

The chain recombines TRBV18 with TRBJ2-7; D uncertain. The CDR3 runs to 13 residues. Trimming removed 6 bases at V and 5 bases at J, with 14 bases between. CDR1 is KGHSH, CDR2 LQKENI, per germline. The DNA for the CDR3 is TGTGCCAGCTCCGTCAGCTTGGGAAACGAGCAGTACTTC. This codes for CASSVSLGNEQYF.

CDR3 sequence reads: CASSYSVGNVDEQYF. The CDR3 nucleotides read TGTGCCAGCAGTTACTCGGTAGGGAATGTCGACGAGCAGTACTTC. The chain is built from TRBV6-5 and TRBJ2-7; no definite D call. Germline V CDR1 and CDR2: MNHEY, SVGAGI. The CDR3 spans 15 residues. V was cut by 0 bases and J by 5 bases, with 14 bases left in between.

This sequence joins TRBV27 and TRBJ2-1; D gene unclear. Germline CDR1 and CDR2: MNHEY and SMNVEV (reference sequence). The CDR3 consists of 15 residues. V was shortened by 0 bases and J by 2 bases, with 8 bases between the two germline ends. This CDR3 reads CASSLSRQTYNEQFF. The CDR3 DNA follows: TGTGCCAGCAGTTTATCAAGGCAGACCTACAATGAGCAGTTCTTC.

This chain links TRBV14 with TRBJ2-3; 8 nucleotides line up with TRBD2. The CDR3 length is 14 residues. Trimming at V came to 0 bases and at J to 4 bases, leaving 0 bases not matched to a gene. Germline loops: CDR1 SGHDN, CDR2 FVKESK. The CDR3 here is CASSQDSGADTQYF. The CDR3 bases are TGTGCCAGCAGCCAAGATAGCGGGGCAGATACGCAGTATTTT. The full variable domain, with the rest looked up from reference TRBV14 and TRBJ2-3, is EAGVTQFPSHSVIEKGQTVTLRCDPISGHDNLYWYRRVMGKEIKFLLHFVKESKQDESGMPNNRFLAERTGGTYSTLKVQPAELEDSGVYFCASSQDSGADTQYFGPGTRLTVL.

The J gene is TRBJ2-3, the V gene TRBV9; D might be TRBD1 (6 bases). The CDR3 totals 16 residues. Germline V gene sequence: CDR1 SGDLS, CDR2 YYNGEE. Between the trimmed V and J ends, which lost 4 bases and 4 bases, there was a span of 19 bases. The CDR3 coding sequence is TGTGCCAGCAGCTTCACAGGGCAGAGGACCCCAGATACGCAGTATTTT. Protein sequence: CASSFTGQRTPDTQYF.

V and J are TRBV25-1 and TRBJ2-5, with 7 bases matching TRBD2. The CDR3 extends over 11 amino acids. Losses at the gene ends were 7 bases for V and 5 bases for J; bases not matched to a gene: 1. CDR1 is MGHDK and CDR2 is SYGVNS in the germline V gene. The CDR3 protein is CASTGGETQYF. The CDR3 DNA is TGTGCCAGCACCGGGGGGGAGACCCAGTACTTC.

The chain combines TRBV19 with TRBJ2-7; no definite D call. The CDR3 has 14 amino acids. CDR1 is LNHDA and CDR2 is SQIVND in the germline V gene (reference sequence). V lost 5 bases, J lost 0 bases, and 11 bases lay in between. The CDR3: CASSYSRSSYEQYF. The DNA for the CDR3 is TGTGCCAGTAGTTATAGCCGGAGCTCCTACGAGCAGTACTTC.

This clone occurred a few times. The chain has TRBV21-1 and TRBJ2-5; TRBD2, the table's D call, lacks a check against the DNA. TRBV21-1 is flagged as a pseudogene. This CDR3 has 10 amino acids. The CDR3 nucleotides are TGTGCCAGCAGCCGGGAGACCCAGTACTTC. This sequence encodes CASSRETQYF.

This sequence joins TRBV10-3 and TRBJ2-7; TRBD1 matches at 8 bases. CDR3 size: 13 residues. From germline, CDR1 is ENHRY and CDR2 SYGVKD. With V trimmed by 7 bases and J by 2 bases, 4 bases remained unmatched. This CDR3 is CAINPGQAYEQYF. Written as DNA, the CDR3 is TGTGCCATCAACCCGGGACAGGCCTACGAGCAGTACTTC.

V and J are TRBV19 and TRBJ2-1; 13 bases agree with TRBD2. The CDR3 sequence is 17 residues long. Trimming cost V 4 bases and J 3 bases; bases outside gene matches: 6. Germline V gene lookup returns CDR1 LNHDA and CDR2 SQIVND (reference sequence). The CDR3 DNA reads as TGTGCCAGTAGTACAGCGGGACTAGCGGGATACTACAATGAGCAGTTCTTC. This translates into CASSTAGLAGYYNEQFF.

The chain has TRBV28 and TRBJ2-7, with TRBD1 matching 9 bases. CDR1 and CDR2 from the germline V gene are MDHEN and SYDVKM. The CDR3 runs 15 residues. V lost 2 bases to trimming and J lost 5 bases; unmatched junction nucleotides: 7. In DNA, the CDR3 is TGTGCCAGCAGTTTAACGGACAGGGGTCTGAACGAGCAGTACTTC. Protein sequence: CASSLTDRGLNEQYF.

The chain has TRBV28 and TRBJ2-7; TRBD2 is a possible D gene (5 bases). V lost 5 bases, J lost 5 bases, and 7 bases lay in between. The length of the CDR3 is 11 residues. Germline V gene data show CDR1 as MDHEN and CDR2 as SYDVKM. For the CDR3, the DNA is TGTGCCAGCAGTCCCGGGGACGAGCAGTACTTC. Translating gives CASSPGDEQYF.

The J gene is TRBJ1-2, the V gene TRBV2, with 8 bases matching TRBD1. The CDR3 length is 15 residues. The V segment lost 7 bases and the J segment 2 bases; nucleotides outside the gene matches: 9. The germline CDR1 and CDR2 sequences are SNHLY and FYNNEI. In DNA form, the CDR3 reads TGTGCCAGCACGCCTCAGGGACAGGTGAACTATGGCTACACCTTC. Its protein is CASTPQGQVNYGYTF.

This clone was recorded once. The gene calls are TRBV2 and TRBJ2-7; D uncertain. The ends were cut back, 3 bases at V and 7 bases at J, with 13 bases in the middle. CDR1 and CDR2 (germline): SNHLY, FYNNEI. This CDR3 comprises 13 residues. The CDR3 loop is CASSESRDREQYF. The CDR3 DNA is TGTGCCAGCAGTGAGTCGAGAGACCGAGAGCAGTACTTC.

This clone was seen a single time. This chain links TRBV4-2 with TRBJ1-5; D uncertain. V was trimmed by 3 bases and J by 2 bases, leaving 8 bases between them. Germline loops: CDR1 LGHNA, CDR2 YNFKEQ. This CDR3 is built from 14 residues. The CDR3 sequence is CASSQDFGNQPQHF. Written as DNA, the CDR3 is TGTGCCAGCAGCCAGGACTTTGGCAATCAGCCCCAGCATTTT.

The V call is TRBV7-3, the J call TRBJ2-2; no definite D call. The CDR3 is 17 residues long. With 2 bases removed from V and 3 bases from J, the gap between germline ends came to 16 bases. Germline V gives CDR1 SGHTA, CDR2 FQGTGA. As DNA, the CDR3 is TGTGCCAGCAGCTTACTCAATCCCGGCCAGCACACCGGGGAGCTGTTTTTT. As protein: CASSLLNPGQHTGELFF.

This chain joins TRBV7-2 and TRBJ2-1, with 12 bases identical to TRBD2. After removal of 5 bases from V and 12 bases from J, the junction contained 14 bases not matched to a gene. In germline, CDR1 is SGHTA, CDR2 FQGNSA. This CDR3 has 16 residues. The CDR3 spells CASSDTSGRTHDGQFF. The CDR3 bases are TGTGCCAGCAGCGACACTAGCGGGAGGACCCACGACGGGCAGTTCTTC.

The rearrangement links TRBV27 to TRBJ2-1, with TRBD2 as a possible D gene (6 bases). Germline values: CDR1 MNHEY, CDR2 SMNVEV (reference sequence). The germline V and J ends were trimmed by 8 bases and 7 bases, with 21 bases remaining between them. The CDR3 sequence is 15 residues long. The DNA for the CDR3 is TGTGCCAGCTGGTCCACGGGACTTACGATTAATGAGCAGTTCTTC. It translates to CASWSTGLTINEQFF.